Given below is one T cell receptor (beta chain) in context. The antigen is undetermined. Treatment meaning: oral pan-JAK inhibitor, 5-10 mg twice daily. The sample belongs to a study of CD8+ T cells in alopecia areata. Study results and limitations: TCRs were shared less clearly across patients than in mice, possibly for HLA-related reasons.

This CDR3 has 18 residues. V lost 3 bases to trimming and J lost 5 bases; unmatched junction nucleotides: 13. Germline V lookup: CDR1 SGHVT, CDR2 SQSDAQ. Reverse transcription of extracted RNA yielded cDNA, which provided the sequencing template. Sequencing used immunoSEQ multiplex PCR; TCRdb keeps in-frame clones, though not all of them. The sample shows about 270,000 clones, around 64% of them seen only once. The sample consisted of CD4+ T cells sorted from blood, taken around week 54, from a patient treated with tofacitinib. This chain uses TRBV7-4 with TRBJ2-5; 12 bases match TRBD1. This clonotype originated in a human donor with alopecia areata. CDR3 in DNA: TGTGCCAGCAGCTTTGACTATATTGGGACAGGGGGCCAGGAGACCCAGTACTTC. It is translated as CASSFDYIGTGGQETQYF.